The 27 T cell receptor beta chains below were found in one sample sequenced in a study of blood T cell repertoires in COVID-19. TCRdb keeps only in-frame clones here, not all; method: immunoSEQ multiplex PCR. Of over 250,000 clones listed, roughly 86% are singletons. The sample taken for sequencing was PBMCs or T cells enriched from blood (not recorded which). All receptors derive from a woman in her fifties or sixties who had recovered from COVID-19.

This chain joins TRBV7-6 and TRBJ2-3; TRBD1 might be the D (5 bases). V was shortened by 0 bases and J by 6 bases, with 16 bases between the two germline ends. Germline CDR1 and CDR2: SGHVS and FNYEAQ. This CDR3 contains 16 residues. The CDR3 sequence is CASSLAHGATRDTQYF. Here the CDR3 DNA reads TGTGCCAGCAGCTTAGCGCATGGGGCAACACGCGATACGCAGTATTTT. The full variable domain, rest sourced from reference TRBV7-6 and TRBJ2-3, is GAGVSQSPRYKVTKRGQDVALRCDPISGHVSLYWYRQALGQGPEFLTYFNYEAQQDKSGLPNDRFSAERPEGSISTLTIQRTEQRDSAMYRCASSLAHGATRDTQYFGPGTRLTVL.

The CDR3 nucleotides are TGCGCCAGCAGCTTGGGAACAGGGGGTGGCACTGAAGCTTTCTTT. It codes for CASSLGTGGGTEAFF. This rearrangement joins TRBV5-1 to TRBJ1-1, with 8 nucleotides matching TRBD1. J was trimmed by 4 bases and V by 0 bases; bases with no gene match: 5. The CDR3 loop spans 15 amino acids. CDR1 SGHRS and CDR2 YFSETQ come from the germline V gene.

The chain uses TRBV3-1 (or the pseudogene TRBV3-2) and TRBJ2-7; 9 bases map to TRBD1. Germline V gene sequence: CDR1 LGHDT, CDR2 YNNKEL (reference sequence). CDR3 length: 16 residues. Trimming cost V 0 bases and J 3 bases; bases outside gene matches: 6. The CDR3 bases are TGTGCCAGCAGCCAAGATCCGGGACAGGGAAGCTACGAGCAGTACTTC. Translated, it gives CASSQDPGQGSYEQYF.

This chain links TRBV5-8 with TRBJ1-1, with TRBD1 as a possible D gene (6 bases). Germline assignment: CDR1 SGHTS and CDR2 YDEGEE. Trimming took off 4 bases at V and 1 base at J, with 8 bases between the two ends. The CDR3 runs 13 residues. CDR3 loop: CASSRGQNTEAFF. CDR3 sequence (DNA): TGTGCCAGCAGCAGGGGACAGAACACTGAAGCTTTCTTT.

The CDR3 sequence: CSATNSYEQYF. The CDR3 DNA sequence: TGCAGTGCCACAAACTCCTACGAGCAGTACTTC. This chain uses TRBV20-1 with TRBJ2-7; no definite D call. This CDR3 comprises 11 residues. Germline V gives CDR1 DFQATT, CDR2 SNEGSKA (reference sequence). V was trimmed by 6 bases and J by 0 bases, leaving 6 bases between them.

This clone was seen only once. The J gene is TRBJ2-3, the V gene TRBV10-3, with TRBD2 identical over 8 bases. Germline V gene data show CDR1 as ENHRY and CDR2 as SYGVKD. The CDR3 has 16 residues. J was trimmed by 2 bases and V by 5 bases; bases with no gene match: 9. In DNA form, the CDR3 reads TGTGCCATCAGTAAGAGCGGGGGCCCCCCCACAGATACGCAGTATTTT. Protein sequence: CAISKSGGPPTDTQYF.

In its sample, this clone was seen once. The CDR3 here is CASIMGLAIDTQYF. The CDR3 coding sequence is TGTGCCAGCATTATGGGACTAGCCATAGATACGCAGTATTTT. V usage is TRBV2 and J usage is TRBJ2-3, with 9 bases fitting TRBD2. There are 14 residues in the CDR3. V dropped 7 bases and J dropped 5; count of bases not matched to a gene: 7. Germline assignment: CDR1 SNHLY and CDR2 FYNNEI.

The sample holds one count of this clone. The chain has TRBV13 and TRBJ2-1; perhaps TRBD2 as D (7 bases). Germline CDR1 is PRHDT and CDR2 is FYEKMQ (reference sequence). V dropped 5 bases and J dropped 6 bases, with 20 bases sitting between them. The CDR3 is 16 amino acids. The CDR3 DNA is TGTGCCAGCAGCCCATTAGGGGGGGGGCTCGGCAATGAGCAGTTCTTC. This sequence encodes CASSPLGGGLGNEQFF.

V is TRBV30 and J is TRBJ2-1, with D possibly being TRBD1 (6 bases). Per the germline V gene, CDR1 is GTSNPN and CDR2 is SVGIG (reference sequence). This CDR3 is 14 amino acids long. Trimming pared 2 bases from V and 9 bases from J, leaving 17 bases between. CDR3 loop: CAWSSARGGPEQFF. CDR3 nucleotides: TGTGCCTGGAGTTCGGCTAGAGGGGGTCCTGAGCAGTTCTTC.

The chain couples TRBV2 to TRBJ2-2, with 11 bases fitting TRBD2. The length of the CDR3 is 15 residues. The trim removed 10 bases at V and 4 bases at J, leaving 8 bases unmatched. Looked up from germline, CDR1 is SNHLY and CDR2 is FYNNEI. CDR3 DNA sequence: TGTGCCAAAGGGACTAGCGGAAGAATCACCGGGGAGCTGTTTTTT. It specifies CAKGTSGRITGELFF.

CDR3 bases: TGTGCCAGCAGTGAGACAGGGGGCCGCTCGCGGCAGTACTTC. It translates to CASSETGGRSRQYF. This chain connects TRBV2 to TRBJ2-7, with 10 bases identical to TRBD1. CDR1 SNHLY and CDR2 FYNNEI come from the germline V gene. The CDR3 covers 14 residues. Trimming cost V 3 bases and J 9 bases; bases outside gene matches: 8.

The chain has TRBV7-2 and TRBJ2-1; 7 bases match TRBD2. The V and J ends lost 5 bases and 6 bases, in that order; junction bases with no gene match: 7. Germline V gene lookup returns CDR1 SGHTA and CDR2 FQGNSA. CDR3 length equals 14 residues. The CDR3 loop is CASSGGEGLNEQFF. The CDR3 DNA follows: TGTGCCAGCAGCGGTGGGGAGGGACTCAATGAGCAGTTCTTC. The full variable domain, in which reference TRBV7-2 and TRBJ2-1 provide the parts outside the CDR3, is GAGVSQSPSNKVTEKGKDVELRCDPISGHTALYWYRQSLGQGLEFLIYFQGNSAPDKSGLPSDRFSAERTGGSVSTLTIQRTQQEDSAVYLCASSGGEGLNEQFFGPGTRLTVL.

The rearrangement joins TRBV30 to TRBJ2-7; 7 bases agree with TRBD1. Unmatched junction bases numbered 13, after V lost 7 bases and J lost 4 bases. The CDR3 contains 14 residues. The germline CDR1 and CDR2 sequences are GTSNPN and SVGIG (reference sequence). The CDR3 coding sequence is TGTGCCTTCACAGGGGAGACGGAAAATTACGAGCAGTACTTC. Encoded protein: CAFTGETENYEQYF.

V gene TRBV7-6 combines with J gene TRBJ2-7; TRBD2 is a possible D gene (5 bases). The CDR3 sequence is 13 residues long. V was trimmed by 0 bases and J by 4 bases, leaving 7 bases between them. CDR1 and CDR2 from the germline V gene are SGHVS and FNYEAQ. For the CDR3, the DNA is TGTGCCAGCAGCTTAGCCCGGGAATACGAGCAGTACTTC. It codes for CASSLAREYEQYF.

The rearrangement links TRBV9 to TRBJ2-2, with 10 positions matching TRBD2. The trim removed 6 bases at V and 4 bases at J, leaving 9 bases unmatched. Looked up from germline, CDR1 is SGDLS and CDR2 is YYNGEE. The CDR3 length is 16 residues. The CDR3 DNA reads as TGTGCCAGCACCGCAGCGGGGGGGAGTAGCACCGGGGAGCTGTTTTTT. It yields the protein CASTAAGGSSTGELFF.

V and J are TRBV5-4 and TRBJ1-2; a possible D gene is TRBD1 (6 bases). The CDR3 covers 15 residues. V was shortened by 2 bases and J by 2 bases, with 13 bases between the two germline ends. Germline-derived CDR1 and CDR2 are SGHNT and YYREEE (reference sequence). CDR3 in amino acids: CASSFKTGSNYGYTF. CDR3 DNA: TGTGCCAGCAGCTTTAAAACAGGGTCGAACTATGGCTACACCTTC. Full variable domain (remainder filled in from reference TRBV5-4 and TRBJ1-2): ETGVTQSPTHLIKTRGQQVTLRCSSQSGHNTVSWYQQALGQGPQFIFQYYREEENGRGNFPPRFSGLQFPNYSSELNVNALELDDSALYLCASSFKTGSNYGYTFGSGTRLTVV.

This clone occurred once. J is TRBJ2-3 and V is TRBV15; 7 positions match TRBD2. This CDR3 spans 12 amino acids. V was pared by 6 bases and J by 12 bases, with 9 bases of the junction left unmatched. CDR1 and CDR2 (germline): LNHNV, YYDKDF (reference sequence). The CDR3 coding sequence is TGTGCCACCAGGGAGACTAGCCGGGTACAGTATTTT. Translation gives CATRETSRVQYF.

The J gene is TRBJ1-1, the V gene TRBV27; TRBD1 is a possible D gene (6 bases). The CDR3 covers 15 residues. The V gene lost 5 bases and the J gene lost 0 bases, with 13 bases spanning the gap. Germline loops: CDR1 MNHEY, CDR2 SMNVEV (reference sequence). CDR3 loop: CASSPRGRMNTEAFF. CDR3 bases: TGTGCCAGCAGTCCCAGGGGACGTATGAACACTGAAGCTTTCTTT.

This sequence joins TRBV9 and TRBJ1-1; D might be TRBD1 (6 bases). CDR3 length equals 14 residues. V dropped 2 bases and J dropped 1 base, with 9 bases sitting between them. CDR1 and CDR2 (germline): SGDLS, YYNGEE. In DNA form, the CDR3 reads TGTGCCAGCAGCGTCAGGGGCGGGAACACTGAAGCTTTCTTT. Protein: CASSVRGGNTEAFF.

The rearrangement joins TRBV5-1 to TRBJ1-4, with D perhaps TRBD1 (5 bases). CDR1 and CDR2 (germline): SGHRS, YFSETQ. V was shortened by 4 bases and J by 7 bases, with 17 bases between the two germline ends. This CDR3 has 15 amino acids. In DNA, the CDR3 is TGCGCCAGCAGCCCCCGACCTTCACAGGCTGAAAAACTGTTTTTT. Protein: CASSPRPSQAEKLFF.

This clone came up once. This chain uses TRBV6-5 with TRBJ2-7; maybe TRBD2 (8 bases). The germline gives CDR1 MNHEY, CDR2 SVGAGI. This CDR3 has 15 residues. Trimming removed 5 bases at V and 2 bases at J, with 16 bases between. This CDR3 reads CASSPGGSGAYEQYF. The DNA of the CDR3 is TGTGCCAGCAGTCCAGGGGGTAGCGGGGCCTACGAGCAGTACTTC.

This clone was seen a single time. The DNA for the CDR3 is TGTGCCAGCAGCTTAGGAACAGGGCCGGAGGAGACCCAGTACTTC. Its protein is CASSLGTGPEETQYF. The chain is built from TRBV11-3 and TRBJ2-5; maybe TRBD1 (6 bases). The germline gives CDR1 SGHNT, CDR2 YENEEA. Trimming pared 1 base from V and 5 bases from J, leaving 14 bases between. This CDR3 is built from 15 residues.

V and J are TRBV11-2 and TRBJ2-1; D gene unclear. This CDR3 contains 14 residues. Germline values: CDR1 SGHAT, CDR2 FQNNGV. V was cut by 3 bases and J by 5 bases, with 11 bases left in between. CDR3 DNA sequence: TGTGCCAGCAGCTTCCTAGGCCCCAACAATGAGCAGTTCTTC. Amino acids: CASSFLGPNNEQFF.

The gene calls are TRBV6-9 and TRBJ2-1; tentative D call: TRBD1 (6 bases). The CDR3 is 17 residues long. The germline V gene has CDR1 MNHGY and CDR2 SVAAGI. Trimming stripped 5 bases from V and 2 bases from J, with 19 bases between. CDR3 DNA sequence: TGTGCCAGCAGTCAACTCCGGGACACGTTAACCTACAATGAGCAGTTCTTC. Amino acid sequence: CASSQLRDTLTYNEQFF.

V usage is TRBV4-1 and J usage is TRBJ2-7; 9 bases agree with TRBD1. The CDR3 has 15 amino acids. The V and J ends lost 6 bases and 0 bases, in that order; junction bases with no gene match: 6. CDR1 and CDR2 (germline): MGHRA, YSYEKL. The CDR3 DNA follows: TGCGCCAGCAGTCGCGGACAGGGGACCTCCTACGAGCAGTACTTC. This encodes CASSRGQGTSYEQYF.

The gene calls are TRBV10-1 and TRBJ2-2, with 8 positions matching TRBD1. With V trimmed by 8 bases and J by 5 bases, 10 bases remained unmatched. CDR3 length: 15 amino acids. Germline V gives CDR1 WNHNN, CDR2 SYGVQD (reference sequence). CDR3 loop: CASSGQGGGTGELFF. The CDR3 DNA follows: TGCGCCAGCTCCGGACAGGGAGGAGGGACCGGGGAGCTGTTTTTT.

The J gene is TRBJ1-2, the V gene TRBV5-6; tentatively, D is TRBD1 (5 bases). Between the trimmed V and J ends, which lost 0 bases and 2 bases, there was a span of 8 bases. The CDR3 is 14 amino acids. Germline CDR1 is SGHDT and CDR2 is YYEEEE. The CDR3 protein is CASSLGQRNYGYTF. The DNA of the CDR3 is TGTGCCAGCAGCTTGGGACAGAGAAACTATGGCTACACCTTC.